The 21 T cell receptor beta chains below all came from one sample that was sequenced in a study of cytomegalovirus exposure and HLA in healthy donors. Primers: 60 Vbeta forward and 13 Jbeta reverse. Produced via immunoSEQ multiplex PCR; TCRdb's table is partial and in-frame only. The table lists over 150,000 clones, 60% to 80% of them singletons, with more than 2% in the top ten. Sequences were obtained from PBMCs. All receptors come from a man aged 50 to 60 in good health and CMV-seropositive.

CDR3 nucleotide sequence: TGTGCCATCAGTACAGGGGATCATGAAGCTTTCTTT. Translation: CAISTGDHEAFF. This rearrangement joins TRBV10-3 to TRBJ1-1; 7 bases line up with TRBD1. The CDR3 spans 12 residues. V trimming: 5 bases; J trimming: 7 bases; junction bases outside the gene matches: 4. Germline V gives CDR1 ENHRY, CDR2 SYGVKD.

The V and J genes are TRBV19 and TRBJ2-7, with D perhaps matching TRBD2 (6 bases). Germline assignment: CDR1 LNHDA and CDR2 SQIVND (reference sequence). Trimming stripped 3 bases from V and 2 bases from J, with 14 bases between. The CDR3 extends over 15 amino acids. Here the CDR3 DNA reads TGTGCCAGTAGTATGATCCAGGGAGGCCCCTACGAGCAGTACTTC. The encoded protein is CASSMIQGGPYEQYF.

This sequence joins TRBV5-1 and TRBJ2-7, with 7 bases matching TRBD2. The length of the CDR3 is 15 residues. V lost 6 bases, J lost 3 bases, and 12 bases stayed unmatched. Germline V gene lookup returns CDR1 SGHRS and CDR2 YFSETQ. The CDR3 bases are TGCGCCAGCACCTCTATGGAGGGCGGGAGCTACGAGCAGTACTTC. Translating it yields CASTSMEGGSYEQYF.

This clone appeared a single time. The chain carries TRBV14 and TRBJ1-1; possibly TRBD1 for D (6 bases). V was shortened by 3 bases and J by 0 bases, with 14 bases between the two germline ends. In germline, CDR1 is SGHDN, CDR2 FVKESK. The CDR3 totals 16 residues. The CDR3 is CASSHLTGTMNTEAFF. In DNA form, the CDR3 reads TGTGCCAGCAGCCATCTTACAGGGACCATGAACACTGAAGCTTTCTTT.

The chain carries TRBV9 and TRBJ2-2, with TRBD2 matching over 7 bases. This CDR3 is 13 amino acids long. CDR1 is SGDLS and CDR2 is YYNGEE in the germline V gene. The ends lost 6 bases at V and 4 bases at J; junction bases unmatched: 3. The DNA of the CDR3 is TGTGCCAGCAACTCGGGGGGCACCGGGGAGCTGTTTTTT. Amino acid sequence: CASNSGGTGELFF.

This clone was counted only a few times. V is TRBV5-1 and J is TRBJ1-5; 7 bases fit TRBD1. Germline loops: CDR1 SGHRS, CDR2 YFSETQ. V lost 0 bases and J lost 2; bases outside the gene matches: 2. The CDR3 totals 15 residues. As DNA, the CDR3 is TGCGCCAGCAGCTTGGACGGGACAGGCAATCAGCCCCAGCATTTT. The encoded protein is CASSLDGTGNQPQHF.

The chain employs TRBV2 and TRBJ2-5; tentative D call: TRBD2 (6 bases). Trimming cost V 6 bases and J 2 bases, with 10 bases left between them. Per the germline V gene, CDR1 is SNHLY and CDR2 is FYNNEI. This CDR3 is built from 13 residues. Written as DNA, the CDR3 is TGTGCCAGCAGCGGGGACTTACAAGAGACCCAGTACTTC. It specifies CASSGDLQETQYF.

The rearrangement joins TRBV4-2 to TRBJ1-3; possibly TRBD1 for D (5 bases). Germline CDR1 LGHNA, CDR2 YNFKEQ. The CDR3 is 15 residues long. The germline V and J ends were trimmed by 0 bases and 5 bases, with 11 bases remaining between them. The CDR3 DNA reads TGTGCCAGCAGCCAAGATCGGCGGGGGAGAAACACCATATATTTT. This encodes CASSQDRRGRNTIYF.

V usage is TRBV28 and J usage is TRBJ1-3; 12 bases are shared with TRBD1. The CDR3 spans 16 residues. Germline CDR1 and CDR2: MDHEN and SYDVKM. The junction had 5 bases not matched to a gene; V was cut back by 3 bases and J by 5 bases. In nucleotides, the CDR3 is TGTGCCAGCAGTTTCCTGGGACAGGGGGCTAGAAACACCATATATTTT. It yields the protein CASSFLGQGARNTIYF. The whole variable domain, filled in from reference TRBV28 and TRBJ1-3, reads DVKVTQSSRYLVKRTGEKVFLECVQDMDHENMFWYRQDPGLGLRLIYFSYDVKMKEKGDIPEGYSVSREKKERFSLILESASTNQTSMYLCASSFLGQGARNTIYFGEGSWLTVV.

The chain has TRBV27 and TRBJ1-2; 8 bases agree with TRBD1. The germline V gene has CDR1 MNHEY and CDR2 SMNVEV (reference sequence). V shed 2 bases, J shed 0 bases, and the junction held 2 bases outside the gene matches. The CDR3 totals 15 residues. The CDR3 nucleotides are TGTGCCAGCAGTTTAGGGACAGGCGCTAACTATGGCTACACCTTC. Its protein is CASSLGTGANYGYTF.

Only one count was recorded for this clone. This CDR3 is also generated by other DNA sequences in the sample. CDR3 nucleotides: TGTGCCTGGAGTCCCCGGGAGACCCAGTACTTC. Protein product: CAWSPRETQYF. V usage is TRBV30 and J usage is TRBJ2-5, with unresolved D. In germline, CDR1 is GTSNPN, CDR2 SVGIG (reference sequence). Trimming pared 2 bases from V and 5 bases from J, leaving 6 bases between. This CDR3 region has 11 residues.

This chain joins TRBV25-1 and TRBJ2-3, with TRBD1 matching 9 bases. J lost 5 bases, V lost 3 bases, and 9 bases had no gene match. The CDR3 totals 16 residues. Germline values: CDR1 MGHDK, CDR2 SYGVNS. The CDR3 DNA reads TGTGCCAGCAGTGACCAACAGGGGGCTATCATAGATACGCAGTATTTT. Amino acid sequence: CASSDQQGAIIDTQYF.

The chain links TRBV4-3 to TRBJ2-3; the match to TRBD2 covers 8 bases. Germline trimming cut 0 bases from V and 1 base from J; bases unmatched to any gene: 6. Germline V gives CDR1 LGHNA, CDR2 YSLEER. CDR3 length equals 17 residues. In nucleotides, the CDR3 is TGCGCCAGCAGCCAAGAACCTAGCGGGCTTGGCACAGATACGCAGTATTTT. This gives the protein CASSQEPSGLGTDTQYF.

The genes are TRBV4-3 and TRBJ2-5; 13 bases match TRBD2. J lost 5 bases, V lost 4 bases, and 4 bases had no gene match. Germline CDR1 reads LGHNA; CDR2 reads YSLEER. The CDR3 is 15 residues long. The CDR3 DNA is TGCGCCAGCAGCCGACTAGCGGGGGGACAGGAGACCCAGTACTTC. It yields the protein CASSRLAGGQETQYF.

The chain links TRBV5-1 to TRBJ2-5, with D possibly TRBD1 on 5 matching bases. The J call may be wrong; the DNA end is better matched by TRBJ2-7. Germline lookup yields CDR1 SGHRS and CDR2 YFSETQ. The CDR3 contains 15 residues. The CDR3 loop reads CASSGHETLGYEQYF. CDR3 in DNA: TGCGCCAGCAGCGGACACGAGACTCTCGGCTACGAGCAGTACTTC.

The chain carries TRBV7-9 and TRBJ1-3; 8 bases match TRBD1. Per germline, CDR1 SEHNR and CDR2 FQNEAQ (reference sequence). Germline trimming cut 4 bases from V and 3 bases from J; bases unmatched to any gene: 5. The CDR3 runs to 15 residues. CDR3 bases: TGTGCCAGCAGCTCGGACAGGGTGGATGGAAACACCATATATTTT. Protein: CASSSDRVDGNTIYF.

V is TRBV10-2 and J is TRBJ2-3; D remains unclear. Germline V gives CDR1 WSHSY, CDR2 SAAADI. V lost 2 bases and J 8 bases, leaving 8 bases between the germline ends. The CDR3 has 12 residues. CDR3 in amino acids: CASSETHGTQYF. CDR3 DNA sequence: TGCGCCAGCAGTGAGACTCATGGTACGCAGTATTTT.

The chain combines TRBV18 with TRBJ1-2, with unresolved D. V was shortened by 1 base and J by 2 bases, with 8 bases between the two germline ends. Germline loops: CDR1 KGHSH, CDR2 LQKENI. The CDR3 spans 14 residues. CDR3 loop: CASSPQSPNYGYTF. The CDR3 DNA reads TGTGCCAGCTCACCACAGAGCCCCAACTATGGCTACACCTTC. Together with reference TRBV18 and TRBJ1-2, the CDR3 gives the full variable domain: NAGVMQNPRHLVRRRGQEARLRCSPMKGHSHVYWYRQLPEEGLKFMVYLQKENIIDESGMPKERFSAEFPKEGPSILRIQQVVRGDSAAYFCASSPQSPNYGYTFGSGTRLTVV.

The chain has TRBV18 and TRBJ1-4, with D tentatively TRBD1 (5 bases). Trimming removed 3 bases at V and 6 bases at J, with 17 bases between. CDR1 is KGHSH, CDR2 LQKENI, per germline. The CDR3 length is 16 residues. The CDR3 loop reads CASSPKAGRRDEKLFF. CDR3 in DNA: TGTGCCAGCTCACCGAAGGCGGGACGCCGTGATGAAAAACTGTTTTTT.

This clone was observed a handful of times. Other DNA sequences from this sample encode an identical CDR3 as well. The chain employs TRBV5-1 and TRBJ2-1; 7 nucleotides match TRBD1. The CDR3 is 13 residues long. Per the germline V gene, CDR1 is SGHRS and CDR2 is YFSETQ. The J segment lost 4 bases and the V segment lost 4 bases, leaving 2 bases of the junction unmatched. CDR3 region: CASSLGQYNEQFF. Written as DNA, the CDR3 is TGCGCCAGCAGCCTGGGACAGTACAATGAGCAGTTCTTC.

The CDR3 DNA reads TGTGCCAGCAGTATCGGGGACACCCGACGGAATTCACCCCTCCACTTT. It yields the protein CASSIGDTRRNSPLHF. V and J are TRBV27 and TRBJ1-6, with D maybe TRBD1 (6 bases). The germline V gene has CDR1 MNHEY and CDR2 SMNVEV (reference sequence). This CDR3 is 16 amino acids long. Trimming shortened V by 5 bases and J by 7 bases, and 18 bases separated the two germline ends.